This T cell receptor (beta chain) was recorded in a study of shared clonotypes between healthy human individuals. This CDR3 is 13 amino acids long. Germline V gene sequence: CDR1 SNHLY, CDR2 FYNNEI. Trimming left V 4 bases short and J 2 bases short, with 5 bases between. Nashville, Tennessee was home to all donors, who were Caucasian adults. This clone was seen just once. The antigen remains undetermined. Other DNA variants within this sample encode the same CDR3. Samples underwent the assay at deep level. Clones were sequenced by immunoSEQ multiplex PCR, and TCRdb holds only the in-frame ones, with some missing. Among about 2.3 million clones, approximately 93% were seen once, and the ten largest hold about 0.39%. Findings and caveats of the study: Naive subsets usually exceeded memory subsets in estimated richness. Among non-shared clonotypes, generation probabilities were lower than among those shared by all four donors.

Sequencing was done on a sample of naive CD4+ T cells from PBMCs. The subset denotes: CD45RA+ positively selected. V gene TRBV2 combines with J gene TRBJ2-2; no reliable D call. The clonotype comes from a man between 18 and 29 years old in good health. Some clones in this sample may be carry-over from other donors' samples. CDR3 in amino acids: CASSVGNTGELFF. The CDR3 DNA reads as TGTGCCAGCAGTGTCGGTAACACCGGGGAGCTGTTTTTT.